This T cell receptor beta chain was profiled in a study of blood T cell repertoires in COVID-19. Study details: There were acute and convalescent COVID-19 samples, and they came from the United States, Italy and Spain.

This table comes from immunoSEQ multiplex PCR, and its TCRdb copy is limited to in-frame clones, with some not included. Among under 120,000 clones listed, 70% to 90% were seen once. Germline V lookup: CDR1 MNHNS, CDR2 SASEGT. There are 17 residues in the CDR3. After removal of 1 base from V and 7 bases from J, the junction contained 12 bases not matched to a gene. This sequence originates from a human donor in a cohort sampled during active COVID-19. The specimen was peripheral blood. V and J are TRBV6-1 and TRBJ2-5; TRBD2 agrees at 10 bases. Here the CDR3 reads CASSEGLAGGGRGTQYF. The CDR3 DNA sequence: TGTGCCAGCAGTGAAGGCTTAGCGGGGGGCGGGAGAGGGACCCAGTACTTC.